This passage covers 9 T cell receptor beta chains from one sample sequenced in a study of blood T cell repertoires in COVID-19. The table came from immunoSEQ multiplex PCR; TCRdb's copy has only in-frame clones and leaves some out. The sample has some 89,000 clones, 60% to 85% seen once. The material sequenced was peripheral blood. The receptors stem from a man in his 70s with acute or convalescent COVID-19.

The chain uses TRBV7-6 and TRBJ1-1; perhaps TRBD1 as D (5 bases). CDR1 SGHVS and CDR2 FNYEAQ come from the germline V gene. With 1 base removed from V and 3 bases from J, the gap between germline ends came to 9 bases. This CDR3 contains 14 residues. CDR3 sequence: CASSLGRGDTEAFF. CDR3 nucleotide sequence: TGTGCCAGCAGCTTAGGACGGGGGGACACTGAAGCTTTCTTT.

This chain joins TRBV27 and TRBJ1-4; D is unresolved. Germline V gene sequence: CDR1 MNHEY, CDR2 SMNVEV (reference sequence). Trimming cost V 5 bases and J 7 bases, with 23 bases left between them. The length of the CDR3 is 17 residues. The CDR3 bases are TGTGCCAGCAGTCTGATAGGGCCAATTCACCGGGGTGAAAAACTGTTTTTT. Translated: CASSLIGPIHRGEKLFF.

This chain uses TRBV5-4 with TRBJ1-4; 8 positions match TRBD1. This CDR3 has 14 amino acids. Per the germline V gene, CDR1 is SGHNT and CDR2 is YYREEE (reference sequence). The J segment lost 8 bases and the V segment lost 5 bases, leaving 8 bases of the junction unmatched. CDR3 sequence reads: CASSYDRGREKLFF. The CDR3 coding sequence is TGTGCCAGCAGTTACGACAGGGGAAGAGAAAAACTGTTTTTT.

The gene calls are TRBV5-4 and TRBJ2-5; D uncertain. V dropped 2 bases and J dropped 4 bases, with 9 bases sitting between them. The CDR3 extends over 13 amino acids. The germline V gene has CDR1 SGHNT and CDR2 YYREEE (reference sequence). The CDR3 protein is CASSFVELETQYF. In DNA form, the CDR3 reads TGTGCCAGCAGCTTCGTAGAGCTAGAGACCCAGTACTTC.

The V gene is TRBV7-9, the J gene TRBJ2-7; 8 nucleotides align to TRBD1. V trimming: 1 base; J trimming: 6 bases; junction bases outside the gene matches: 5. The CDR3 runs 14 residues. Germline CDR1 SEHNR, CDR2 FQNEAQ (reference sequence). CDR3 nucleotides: TGTGCCAGCAGCTTAGGACAGGGGTCCGGCGAGCAGTACTTC. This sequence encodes CASSLGQGSGEQYF.

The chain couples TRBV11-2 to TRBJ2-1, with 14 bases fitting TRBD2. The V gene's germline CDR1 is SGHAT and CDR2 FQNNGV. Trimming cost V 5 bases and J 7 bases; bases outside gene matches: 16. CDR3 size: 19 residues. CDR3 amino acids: CASSRDRGRGLAGANEQFF. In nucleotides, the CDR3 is TGTGCCAGCAGCCGAGACAGGGGAAGGGGACTAGCGGGAGCGAATGAGCAGTTCTTC.

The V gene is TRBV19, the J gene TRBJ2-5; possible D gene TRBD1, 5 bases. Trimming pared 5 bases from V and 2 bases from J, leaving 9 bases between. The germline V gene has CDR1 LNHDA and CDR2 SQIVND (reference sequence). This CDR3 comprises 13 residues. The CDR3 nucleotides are TGTGCCAGTAGTTACAGGCTACAAGAGACCCAGTACTTC. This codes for CASSYRLQETQYF. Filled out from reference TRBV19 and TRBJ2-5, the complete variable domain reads DGGITQSPKYLFRKEGQNVTLSCEQNLNHDAMYWYRQDPGQGLRLIYYSQIVNDFQKGDIAEGYSVSREKKESFPLTVTSAQKNPTAFYLCASSYRLQETQYFGPGTRLLVL.

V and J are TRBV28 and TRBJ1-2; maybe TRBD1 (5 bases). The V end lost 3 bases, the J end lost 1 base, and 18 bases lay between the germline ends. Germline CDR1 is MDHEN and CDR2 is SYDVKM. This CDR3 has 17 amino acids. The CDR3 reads CASSFGFVLGRNYGYTF. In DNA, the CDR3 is TGTGCCAGCAGTTTTGGTTTTGTCTTGGGGCGTAACTATGGCTACACCTTC.

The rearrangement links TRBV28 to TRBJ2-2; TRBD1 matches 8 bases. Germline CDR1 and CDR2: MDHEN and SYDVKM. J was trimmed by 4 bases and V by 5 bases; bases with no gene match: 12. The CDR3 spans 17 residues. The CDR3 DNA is TGTGCCAGCAGTATACAGGGATCGGGACAGGCCACCGGGGAGCTGTTTTTT. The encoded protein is CASSIQGSGQATGELFF. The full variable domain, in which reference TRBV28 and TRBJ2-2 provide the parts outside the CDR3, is DVKVTQSSRYLVKRTGEKVFLECVQDMDHENMFWYRQDPGLGLRLIYFSYDVKMKEKGDIPEGYSVSREKKERFSLILESASTNQTSMYLCASSIQGSGQATGELFFGEGSRLTVL.